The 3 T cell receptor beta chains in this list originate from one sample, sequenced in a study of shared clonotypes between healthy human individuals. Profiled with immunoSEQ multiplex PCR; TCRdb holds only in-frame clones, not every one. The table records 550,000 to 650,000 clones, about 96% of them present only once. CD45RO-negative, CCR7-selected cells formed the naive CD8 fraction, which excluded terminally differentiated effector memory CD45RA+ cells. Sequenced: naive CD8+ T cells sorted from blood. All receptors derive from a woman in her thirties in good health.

CDR3 nucleotides: TGTGCCAGCAGTTCGCCCGGGAGTCTTGGGGAGCAGTACTTC. Its protein product is CASSSPGSLGEQYF. V usage is TRBV28 and J usage is TRBJ2-7; the D gene is possibly TRBD2 (6 bases). CDR3 length equals 14 residues. Trimming took 4 bases from V and 7 from J, leaving 17 bases between them. Germline V gene sequence: CDR1 MDHEN, CDR2 SYDVKM.

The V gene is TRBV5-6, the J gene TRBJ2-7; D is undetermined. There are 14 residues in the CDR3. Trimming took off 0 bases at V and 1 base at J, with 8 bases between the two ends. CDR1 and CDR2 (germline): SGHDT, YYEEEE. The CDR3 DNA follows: TGTGCCAGCAGCTTGGCGACATCGTCCTACGAGCAGTACTTC. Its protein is CASSLATSSYEQYF.

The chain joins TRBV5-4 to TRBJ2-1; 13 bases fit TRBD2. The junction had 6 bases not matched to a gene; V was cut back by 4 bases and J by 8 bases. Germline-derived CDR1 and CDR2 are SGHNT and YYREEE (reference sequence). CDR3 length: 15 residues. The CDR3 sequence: CASSLGLAGEHEQFF. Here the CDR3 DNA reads TGTGCCAGCAGCCTAGGACTAGCGGGAGAACATGAGCAGTTCTTC.